This T cell receptor (beta chain) was sequenced in a study of T-cell memory formation after mild COVID-19. TCRdb itself ran the 5' RACE reads through MiXCR, one entry per CDR3 protein. The top ten hold about a fifth of the sample, which has roughly 240,000 distinct CDR3 sequences, under 20% seen once. Sequenced sample: PBMCs or a T cell subset sorted from them (not recorded which). The receptor was isolated from a man aged 18-30 years who had mild COVID-19 (a few samples of this study predate the infection). Cell type and time point are not known.

CDR3 protein: CASSKRGASTEAFF. CDR3 DNA sequence: TGTGCCAGCAGTAAAAGGGGGGCCAGCACTGAAGCTTTCTTT. The chain combines TRBV28 with TRBJ1-1; D is perhaps TRBD1 (6 bases). This CDR3 has 14 amino acids. Germline V CDR1 and CDR2: MDHEN, SYDVKM. Trimming shortened V by 5 bases and J by 4 bases, and 14 bases separated the two germline ends.